Listed here is a single T cell receptor (beta chain). Sequencing used immunoSEQ multiplex PCR; TCRdb keeps in-frame clones, though not all of them. The sample shows about 200,000 clones, around 80% of them seen only once. This record comes from a study of cytomegalovirus exposure and HLA in healthy donors. The J segment lost 10 bases and the V segment lost 0 bases, leaving 3 bases of the junction unmatched. Germline loops: CDR1 SGDLS, CDR2 YYNGEE. The CDR3 runs 14 residues. The specimen sequenced was PBMCs. The V and J genes are TRBV9 and TRBJ1-6, with 8 bases matching TRBD1. This receptor was taken from a woman under 40 in good health and CMV-seronegative. The CDR3 DNA reads TGTGCCAGCAGCGTAGACAGGGGGAGGTCACCCCTCCACTTT. Its translation: CASSVDRGRSPLHF.